The rows below give T cell receptor beta chains drawn from one sample of a study of beta chain features in type 1 diabetes. Profiling relied on immunoSEQ multiplex PCR, and the TCRdb table lists in-frame clones only, not all of them. Of 810,000 or so clones listed, 17% were seen once; the top ten hold around 0.02%. Sequencing used naive CD4+ T cells from blood. The receptors shown here come from a woman aged 18-29 years in good health. Each CDR3 is given with its conserved first and last residue. The order of the fields is J gene, clone size, V gene, D gene, CDR3 protein, CDR3 DNA. A D gene is named only where the DNA matches it firmly. Some rows mark clone size as missing; the rest say once, few, many or name a class of expanded clone.

j_gene: TRBJ2-7
abundance: few
v_gene: TRBV29-1
d_gene: -
CDR3aa: CSVESQGGYEQYF
CDR3nt: TGCAGCGTTGAAAGCCAGGGGGGATACGAGCAGTACTTC

j_gene: TRBJ2-7
abundance: -
v_gene: TRBV2
d_gene: -
CDR3aa: CASSGHQIKYEQYF
CDR3nt: TGTGCCAGCAGTGGTCACCAAATTAAATACGAGCAGTACTTC

j_gene: TRBJ2-7
abundance: -
v_gene: TRBV7-2
d_gene: TRBD2
CDR3aa: CASSQGTSGTYEQYF
CDR3nt: TGTGCCAGCAGCCAAGGGACTAGCGGAACCTACGAGCAGTACTTC

j_gene: TRBJ2-7
abundance: -
v_gene: TRBV15
d_gene: TRBD2
CDR3aa: CATSTGTRLYEQYF
CDR3nt: TGTGCCACCAGCACAGGGACTAGGCTTTACGAGCAGTACTTC

j_gene: TRBJ2-1
abundance: -
v_gene: TRBV5-6
d_gene: -
CDR3aa: CASMKEPGLLYNEQFF
CDR3nt: TGTGCCAGCATGAAAGAACCGGGACTCCTATACAATGAGCAGTTCTTC

j_gene: TRBJ1-3
abundance: -
v_gene: TRBV28
d_gene: -
CDR3aa: CASRGSGNTIYF
CDR3nt: TGTGCCAGCCGCGGCTCTGGAAACACCATATATTTT

j_gene: TRBJ2-3
abundance: -
v_gene: TRBV9
d_gene: -
CDR3aa: CASAGNTDTQYF
CDR3nt: TGTGCCAGCGCGGGTAACACAGATACGCAGTATTTT

j_gene: TRBJ1-3
abundance: few
v_gene: TRBV14
d_gene: -
CDR3aa: CASSQEPGNTIYF
CDR3nt: TGTGCCAGCAGCCAAGAGCCTGGAAACACCATATATTTT

j_gene: TRBJ2-7
abundance: -
v_gene: TRBV4-3
d_gene: TRBD1
CDR3aa: CASSQVRTGGPYEQYF
CDR3nt: TGCGCCAGCAGCCAAGTGAGGACAGGGGGCCCCTACGAGCAGTACTTC

j_gene: TRBJ1-2
abundance: few
v_gene: TRBV7-2
d_gene: -
CDR3aa: CASSLNGQRHTF
CDR3nt: TGTGCCAGCAGCTTAAATGGCCAGCGGCACACCTTC

j_gene: TRBJ1-5
abundance: -
v_gene: TRBV19
d_gene: -
CDR3aa: CASSMGVNQPQHF
CDR3nt: TGTGCCAGTAGTATGGGGGTTAATCAGCCCCAGCATTTT

j_gene: TRBJ2-3
abundance: -
v_gene: TRBV12-5
d_gene: -
CDR3aa: CASGLGAPSDTQYF
CDR3nt: TGTGCTAGTGGTTTGGGGGCTCCATCAGATACGCAGTATTTT

j_gene: TRBJ2-1
abundance: -
v_gene: TRBV4-1
d_gene: -
CDR3aa: CASSPTVVPPQQFF
CDR3nt: TGCGCCAGCAGCCCTACCGTTGTTCCGCCTCAGCAGTTCTTC

j_gene: TRBJ2-1
abundance: -
v_gene: TRBV29-1
d_gene: -
CDR3aa: CSVARVLTNEQFF
CDR3nt: TGCAGCGTTGCCAGGGTTCTAACGAATGAGCAGTTCTTC

j_gene: TRBJ2-3
abundance: few
v_gene: TRBV11-2
d_gene: -
CDR3aa: CASSLLERTRTDTQYF
CDR3nt: TGTGCCAGCAGCTTACTCGAGAGAACCCGCACAGATACGCAGTATTTT

j_gene: TRBJ2-3
abundance: few
v_gene: TRBV20-1
d_gene: -
CDR3aa: CSARDQRVIFF
CDR3nt: TGCAGTGCTAGAGATCAGCGGGTGATTTTTTTT

j_gene: TRBJ2-1
abundance: -
v_gene: TRBV18
d_gene: TRBD2
CDR3aa: CASSPPTSGRVEQFF
CDR3nt: TGTGCCAGCTCACCACCGACTAGCGGGAGGGTTGAGCAGTTCTTC

j_gene: TRBJ2-7
abundance: few
v_gene: TRBV18
d_gene: TRBD1
CDR3aa: CASSPRGRRSEQYF
CDR3nt: TGTGCCAGCTCCCCAAGGGGGCGCCGGTCCGAGCAGTACTTC

j_gene: TRBJ2-3
abundance: few
v_gene: TRBV6-4
d_gene: TRBD2
CDR3aa: CASSLGLAGSDTQYF
CDR3nt: TGTGCCAGCAGCCTGGGACTAGCGGGATCAGATACGCAGTATTTT

j_gene: TRBJ1-4
abundance: few
v_gene: TRBV19
d_gene: TRBD1
CDR3aa: CASSIGRGHEKLFF
CDR3nt: TGTGCCAGTAGTATCGGCAGGGGGCATGAAAAACTGTTTTTT

j_gene: TRBJ1-2
abundance: -
v_gene: TRBV9
d_gene: -
CDR3aa: CASSVDVGRGYTF
CDR3nt: TGTGCCAGCAGCGTAGACGTTGGACGCGGCTACACCTTC

j_gene: TRBJ2-7
abundance: few
v_gene: TRBV13
d_gene: TRBD1
CDR3aa: CASSLDRAYEQYF
CDR3nt: TGTGCCAGCAGCCTGGACAGGGCCTACGAGCAGTACTTC

j_gene: TRBJ2-1
abundance: few
v_gene: TRBV7-3
d_gene: TRBD2
CDR3aa: CASSPLRRWASSGSPSYNEQFF
CDR3nt: TGTGCCAGCAGCCCCCTGAGGCGTTGGGCGAGTAGCGGGAGTCCGTCCTACAATGAGCAGTTCTTC

j_gene: TRBJ2-3
abundance: few
v_gene: TRBV5-1
d_gene: -
CDR3aa: CASSPVDGSTQYF
CDR3nt: TGCGCCAGCAGCCCTGTCGACGGCTCTACGCAGTATTTT

j_gene: TRBJ1-4
abundance: -
v_gene: TRBV7-9
d_gene: TRBD1
CDR3aa: CASSSGGSEKLFF
CDR3nt: TGTGCCAGCAGCTCAGGGGGCAGTGAAAAACTGTTTTTT

j_gene: TRBJ2-6
abundance: -
v_gene: TRBV29-1
d_gene: -
CDR3aa: CSVEVSGANVLTF
CDR3nt: TGCAGCGTTGAAGTATCGGGGGCCAACGTCCTGACTTTC

j_gene: TRBJ2-1
abundance: -
v_gene: TRBV19
d_gene: TRBD2
CDR3aa: CASRTGLAGNNEQFF
CDR3nt: TGTGCCAGTAGAACAGGACTAGCGGGAAACAATGAGCAGTTCTTC

j_gene: TRBJ2-5
abundance: few
v_gene: TRBV29-1
d_gene: TRBD2
CDR3aa: CSVFAGEETQYF
CDR3nt: TGCAGCGTCTTTGCGGGAGAAGAGACCCAGTACTTC

j_gene: TRBJ2-5
abundance: few
v_gene: TRBV27
d_gene: -
CDR3aa: CASSLGIQETQYF
CDR3nt: TGTGCCAGCAGTTTAGGGATCCAAGAGACCCAGTACTTC

j_gene: TRBJ2-7
abundance: -
v_gene: TRBV18
d_gene: TRBD1
CDR3aa: CASSPQVGTVPYEQYF
CDR3nt: TGTGCCAGCTCACCACAGGTTGGGACAGTCCCCTACGAGCAGTACTTC

j_gene: TRBJ2-1
abundance: few
v_gene: TRBV4-2
d_gene: TRBD1
CDR3aa: CASSQDDRGRLRNEQFF
CDR3nt: TGTGCCAGCAGCCAAGACGACAGGGGTAGACTGCGCAATGAGCAGTTCTTC

j_gene: TRBJ2-4
abundance: few
v_gene: TRBV6-1
d_gene: -
CDR3aa: CASSEREWGRQVAKNIQYF
CDR3nt: TGTGCCAGCAGTGAAAGGGAATGGGGCAGACAGGTAGCCAAAAACATTCAGTACTTC

j_gene: TRBJ2-7
abundance: -
v_gene: TRBV7-6
d_gene: TRBD1
CDR3aa: CASSWGPGQGHEQYF
CDR3nt: TGTGCCAGCAGCTGGGGGCCGGGACAGGGCCACGAGCAGTACTTC

j_gene: TRBJ1-1
abundance: few
v_gene: TRBV18
d_gene: -
CDR3aa: CASSPQGLWAEAFF
CDR3nt: TGTGCCAGCTCACCGCAGGGGTTATGGGCTGAAGCTTTCTTT

j_gene: TRBJ2-7
abundance: -
v_gene: TRBV2
d_gene: TRBD1
CDR3aa: CASSESGGYEQYF
CDR3nt: TGTGCCAGCAGTGAATCAGGGGGCTACGAGCAGTACTTC

j_gene: TRBJ1-3
abundance: -
v_gene: TRBV15
d_gene: -
CDR3aa: CATRGGSAGDTIYF
CDR3nt: TGTGCCACCAGGGGCGGATCCGCTGGAGACACCATATATTTT

j_gene: TRBJ2-4
abundance: -
v_gene: TRBV6-4
d_gene: -
CDR3aa: CAGTPLVDIQYF
CDR3nt: TGTGCCGGCACCCCGTTGGTAGACATTCAGTACTTC

j_gene: TRBJ1-4
abundance: -
v_gene: TRBV5-1
d_gene: -
CDR3aa: CASSRGESGEKLFF
CDR3nt: TGCGCCAGCAGCCGCGGGGAATCAGGTGAAAAACTGTTTTTT

j_gene: TRBJ2-1
abundance: -
v_gene: TRBV7-2
d_gene: TRBD2
CDR3aa: CASRLIAGYYNEQFF
CDR3nt: TGTGCCAGCAGATTAATAGCGGGATACTACAATGAGCAGTTCTTC

j_gene: TRBJ1-4
abundance: -
v_gene: TRBV29-1
d_gene: TRBD1
CDR3aa: CSVPGQGSEKLFF
CDR3nt: TGCAGCGTACCGGGACAGGGAAGTGAAAAACTGTTTTTT

j_gene: TRBJ2-3
abundance: -
v_gene: TRBV11-2
d_gene: -
CDR3aa: CASSSWDGRRVTDTQYF
CDR3nt: TGTGCCAGCAGCTCGTGGGACGGGAGAAGGGTAACAGATACGCAGTATTTT

j_gene: TRBJ2-1
abundance: -
v_gene: TRBV12-5
d_gene: TRBD1
CDR3aa: CASGLGGIGTDEQFF
CDR3nt: TGTGCTAGTGGTTTGGGTGGAATCGGGACAGATGAGCAGTTCTTC

j_gene: TRBJ1-2
abundance: -
v_gene: TRBV2
d_gene: -
CDR3aa: CASSGQVYGYTF
CDR3nt: TGTGCCAGCAGTGGACAGGTCTATGGCTACACCTTC

j_gene: TRBJ1-1
abundance: -
v_gene: TRBV28
d_gene: -
CDR3aa: CASRPNTAEAFF
CDR3nt: TGTGCCAGCAGGCCTAATACCGCCGAAGCTTTCTTT

j_gene: TRBJ1-5
abundance: -
v_gene: TRBV27
d_gene: -
CDR3aa: CATALRGNQPQHF
CDR3nt: TGTGCCACCGCCTTGAGGGGCAATCAGCCCCAGCATTTT

j_gene: TRBJ2-1
abundance: -
v_gene: TRBV5-4
d_gene: -
CDR3aa: CASSLLASSSSYNEQFF
CDR3nt: TGTGCCAGCAGCTTGCTCGCTAGCTCGAGCTCCTACAATGAGCAGTTCTTC

j_gene: TRBJ2-7
abundance: few
v_gene: TRBV28
d_gene: TRBD1
CDR3aa: CASSSSTGGPYEQYF
CDR3nt: TGTGCCAGCAGTTCCTCGACAGGGGGCCCCTACGAGCAGTACTTC

j_gene: TRBJ2-3
abundance: -
v_gene: TRBV18
d_gene: -
CDR3aa: CASSWQGRTDTQYF
CDR3nt: TGTGCCAGCTCATGGCAGGGCCGGACAGATACGCAGTATTTT

j_gene: TRBJ2-1
abundance: -
v_gene: TRBV28
d_gene: -
CDR3aa: CASSLSGNEQFF
CDR3nt: TGTGCCAGCAGTTTATCGGGTAATGAGCAGTTCTTC

j_gene: TRBJ2-7
abundance: -
v_gene: TRBV11-2
d_gene: -
CDR3aa: CASSLEPPGGVDEQYF
CDR3nt: TGTGCCAGCAGCTTAGAACCGCCCGGCGGGGTGGACGAGCAGTACTTC

j_gene: TRBJ1-5
abundance: few
v_gene: TRBV7-9
d_gene: -
CDR3aa: CASSRSRVGHQPQHF
CDR3nt: TGTGCCAGCAGCCGTTCACGGGTGGGGCATCAGCCCCAGCATTTT

j_gene: TRBJ2-7
abundance: few
v_gene: TRBV10-3
d_gene: TRBD2
CDR3aa: CAITGGPYDEQYF
CDR3nt: TGTGCCATTACGGGAGGGCCCTACGACGAGCAGTACTTC

j_gene: TRBJ2-1
abundance: -
v_gene: TRBV7-9
d_gene: -
CDR3aa: CASSRDSNEQFF
CDR3nt: TGTGCCAGCAGCCGGGACTCGAATGAGCAGTTCTTC